Below are 30 T cell receptor beta chains sequenced from a single sample in a study of T cell changes during pregnancy in multiple sclerosis. Libraries were prepared by immunoSEQ multiplex PCR; TCRdb keeps only in-frame clonotypes and omits some of them. The data contain approximately 89,000 clones, over 85% of them singletons. The material sequenced was peripheral blood, taken after pregnancy. These receptors all come from a female donor in good health, enrolled as a control in a pregnancy study.

This CDR3 reads CASSPARLGQGNTGELFF. The CDR3 nucleotides read TGTGCCAGCAGCCCTGCTCGGTTGGGACAGGGAAACACCGGGGAGCTGTTTTTT. The rearrangement uses TRBV7-9 and TRBJ2-2, with 9 bases that match TRBD1. CDR1 and CDR2 from the germline V gene are SEHNR and FQNEAQ (reference sequence). J was trimmed by 2 bases and V by 5 bases; bases with no gene match: 12. The CDR3 is 18 amino acids.

The genes are TRBV4-1 and TRBJ1-1; maybe TRBD1 (5 bases). CDR1 and CDR2 from the germline V gene are MGHRA and YSYEKL. The CDR3 is 14 amino acids. The ends were cut back, 4 bases at V and 4 bases at J, with 13 bases in the middle. The DNA for the CDR3 is TGCGCCAGCAGCCCCTTGGGCGGGGCCACTGAAGCTTTCTTT. It encodes CASSPLGGATEAFF.

The chain joins TRBV18 to TRBJ1-2, with no clear D. The CDR3 has 13 residues. CDR1 is KGHSH, CDR2 LQKENI, per germline. Trimming removed 3 bases at V and 2 bases at J, with 7 bases between. CDR3 in DNA: TGTGCCAGCTCACCGGAGGTCAACTATGGCTACACCTTC. Translated, it gives CASSPEVNYGYTF.

The gene calls are TRBV7-2 and TRBJ2-7; 7 bases line up with TRBD2. After removal of 1 base from V and 3 bases from J, the junction contained 9 bases not matched to a gene. The CDR3 spans 16 residues. CDR1 and CDR2 (germline): SGHTA, FQGNSA. The DNA of the CDR3 is TGTGCCAGCAGCTTAGGCCGGGGCGGGAGTGGCTACGAGCAGTACTTC. It is translated as CASSLGRGGSGYEQYF.

The count of this clone is one. The CDR3 region is CASSPLRDREVNEQYF. CDR3 in DNA: TGTGCCAGCAGTCCCTTACGTGACAGGGAGGTCAACGAGCAGTACTTC. The rearrangement uses TRBV27 and TRBJ2-7; TRBD1 might be the D (7 bases). The V gene lost 5 bases and the J gene lost 5 bases, with 22 bases spanning the gap. This CDR3 spans 16 amino acids. Germline CDR1 MNHEY, CDR2 SMNVEV (reference sequence).

The chain couples TRBV9 to TRBJ1-3; D is uncertain. Germline CDR1 and CDR2: SGDLS and YYNGEE. Deletions cut 0 bases from V and 0 bases from J, with 7 bases between. This CDR3 has 15 residues. The CDR3 is CASSVDQRSGNTIYF. CDR3 sequence (DNA): TGTGCCAGCAGCGTAGATCAGCGCTCTGGAAACACCATATATTTT.

This clone was picked up one time. The chain couples TRBV5-4 to TRBJ1-2, with 7 bases that match TRBD1. Trimming removed 2 bases from V and 2 bases from J; junction bases left unmatched: 3. The length of the CDR3 is 14 residues. Germline V lookup: CDR1 SGHNT, CDR2 YYREEE (reference sequence). The CDR3 bases are TGTGCCAGCAGCTTAACGACAGGGAACTATGGCTACACCTTC. Protein sequence: CASSLTTGNYGYTF.

This chain connects TRBV9 to TRBJ2-7; the D is unclear. This CDR3 is 13 amino acids long. Germline CDR1 and CDR2: SGDLS and YYNGEE. With 0 bases removed from V and 6 bases from J, the gap between germline ends came to 10 bases. CDR3 amino acids: CASSVGLGFEQYF. The CDR3, as DNA: TGTGCCAGCAGCGTAGGGTTGGGCTTCGAGCAGTACTTC.

This chain uses TRBV23-1 with TRBJ2-1, with D possibly matching TRBD2 (5 bases). TRBV23-1 is sorted into the ORF group, with uncertain function. The CDR3 spans 16 residues. The ends were cut back, 1 base at V and 0 bases at J, with 10 bases in the middle. DNA for the CDR3: TGCGCCAGCAGTCAATTCGGGGAATGCTCCTACAATGAGCAGTTCTTC. Protein: CASSQFGECSYNEQFF.

This clone was found a few times. CDR3 DNA sequence: TGCGCCAGCAGTCACCTCCTCCCTCGGGGGAACAGCAATCAGCCCCAGCATTTT. It specifies CASSHLLPRGNSNQPQHF. V gene TRBV23-1 combines with J gene TRBJ1-5; possibly TRBD1 for D (5 bases). TRBV23-1 belongs to the ORF category, with a function that is uncertain. This CDR3 is 18 amino acids long. Trimming shortened V by 3 bases and J by 1 base, and 19 bases separated the two germline ends.

The rearrangement links TRBV19 to TRBJ2-1, with D tentatively TRBD2 (6 bases). The length of the CDR3 is 16 residues. Germline V gene data show CDR1 as LNHDA and CDR2 as SQIVND (reference sequence). Trimming took off 6 bases at V and 8 bases at J, with 23 bases between the two ends. CDR3 in amino acids: CASSSGVAEAGHEQFF. The CDR3 DNA reads as TGTGCCAGTAGCTCTGGGGTAGCGGAAGCCGGGCATGAGCAGTTCTTC.

The chain is built from TRBV5-5 and TRBJ1-5; tentatively, D is TRBD1 (6 bases). Trimming pared 3 bases from V and 0 bases from J, leaving 10 bases between. CDR1 and CDR2 from the germline V gene are SGHKS and YYEKEE (reference sequence). The CDR3 has 15 residues. CDR3 sequence (DNA): TGTGCCAGCAGCTGGGCAGGGGTTAGCAATCAGCCCCAGCATTTT. It specifies CASSWAGVSNQPQHF.

This sequence joins TRBV6-4 and TRBJ2-3; 7 bases agree with TRBD2. There are 15 residues in the CDR3. V shed 6 bases and J 4 bases; nucleotides not matched to a gene: 10. Germline loops: CDR1 MRHNA, CDR2 SNTAGT. The CDR3 reads CASSVFGGSADTQYF. As DNA, the CDR3 is TGTGCCAGCAGCGTCTTCGGCGGGAGCGCAGATACGCAGTATTTT.

The V gene is TRBV5-4, the J gene TRBJ1-4; D gene unclear. There are 14 residues in the CDR3. Germline lookup yields CDR1 SGHNT and CDR2 YYREEE (reference sequence). V lost 0 bases to trimming and J lost 4 bases, with 7 bases between them. The CDR3 protein is CASSLDSLNEKLFF. The CDR3 region has the DNA TGTGCCAGCAGCTTGGACAGCCTTAATGAAAAACTGTTTTTT.

This sequence joins TRBV10-3 and TRBJ2-7; the match to TRBD2 covers 8 bases. The CDR3 spans 13 residues. Germline CDR1 is ENHRY and CDR2 is SYGVKD. V shed 9 bases, J shed 2 bases, and the junction held 6 bases outside the gene matches. As DNA, the CDR3 is TGTGCCATTACTAGCGGAGGGACCTACGAGCAGTACTTC. This codes for CAITSGGTYEQYF.

The rearrangement links TRBV5-6 to TRBJ2-7; D may be TRBD2 (6 bases). Between the trimmed V and J ends, which lost 1 base and 0 bases, there was a span of 17 bases. Germline-derived CDR1 and CDR2 are SGHDT and YYEEEE. The CDR3 runs to 17 residues. This CDR3 reads CASSLLGGLLSSYEQYF. For the CDR3, the DNA is TGTGCCAGCAGCTTGCTGGGAGGACTATTGAGCTCCTACGAGCAGTACTTC.

CDR3 region: CASSLAGGIQPQHF. The CDR3, as DNA: TGTGCCAGCAGCTTAGCAGGGGGCATTCAGCCCCAGCATTTT. The V call is TRBV11-2, the J call TRBJ1-5; 8 nucleotides line up with TRBD1. CDR3 size: 14 residues. The germline gives CDR1 SGHAT, CDR2 FQNNGV. V was pared by 1 base and J by 6 bases, with 2 bases of the junction left unmatched. Full variable domain (outside the CDR3, taken from reference TRBV11-2 and TRBJ1-5): EAGVAQSPRYKIIEKRQSVAFWCNPISGHATLYWYQQILGQGPKLLIQFQNNGVVDDSQLPKDRFSAERLKGVDSTLKIQPAKLEDSAVYLCASSLAGGIQPQHFGDGTRLSIL.

The chain uses TRBV19 and TRBJ1-1, with TRBD1 as a possible D gene (6 bases). The CDR3 covers 13 residues. Germline V gene data show CDR1 as LNHDA and CDR2 as SQIVND (reference sequence). The V end was cut by 6 bases, the J end by 4 bases, with 12 bases between. The CDR3 here is CASSPTGATEAFF. The CDR3 coding sequence is TGTGCCAGTAGCCCGACAGGAGCCACTGAAGCTTTCTTT.

This chain uses TRBV9 with TRBJ2-1; tentative D call: TRBD2 (6 bases). This CDR3 contains 17 residues. The V gene lost 1 base and the J gene lost 1 base, with 15 bases spanning the gap. Germline CDR1 is SGDLS and CDR2 is YYNGEE. CDR3 amino acids: CASSVIRDSPSYNEQFF. The CDR3 DNA follows: TGTGCCAGCAGCGTAATTCGGGACTCTCCTTCCTACAATGAGCAGTTCTTC.

The chain couples TRBV7-2 to TRBJ2-1, with TRBD2 matching 7 bases. The CDR3 is 16 residues long. Germline V gene sequence: CDR1 SGHTA, CDR2 FQGNSA. V was pared by 4 bases and J by 6 bases, with 12 bases of the junction left unmatched. The CDR3 sequence is CASSSPLGLVSNEQFF. The CDR3 coding sequence is TGTGCCAGCAGCTCCCCTCTCGGACTAGTAAGCAATGAGCAGTTCTTC.

This chain uses TRBV4-1 with TRBJ1-5; D unresolved. Germline V gene lookup returns CDR1 MGHRA and CDR2 YSYEKL. V was clipped by 4 bases and J by 1 base, with 14 bases between them. This CDR3 has 16 amino acids. The CDR3 is CASSPRQFSSNQPQHF. The CDR3 bases are TGCGCCAGCAGCCCCCGACAATTCTCCAGCAATCAGCCCCAGCATTTT.

This chain connects TRBV4-2 to TRBJ2-3; 8 nucleotides line up with TRBD2. The germline V gene encodes CDR1 LGHNA and CDR2 YNFKEQ. Germline trimming cut 3 bases from V and 3 bases from J; bases unmatched to any gene: 11. The CDR3 is 17 amino acids. CDR3 DNA: TGTGCCAGCAGCCAGCGCTCATCGGGAGGGATAACAGATACGCAGTATTTT. Its translation is CASSQRSSGGITDTQYF.

This chain links TRBV15 with TRBJ1-2; D not certain. The CDR3 totals 15 residues. The germline gives CDR1 LNHNV, CDR2 YYDKDF (reference sequence). The germline V and J ends were trimmed by 0 bases and 6 bases, with 14 bases remaining between them. CDR3: CATSRDLERTNGYTF. CDR3 coding DNA: TGTGCCACCAGCAGAGATTTGGAGAGAACCAATGGCTACACCTTC.

The V gene is TRBV28, the J gene TRBJ1-1; TRBD1 is a possible D gene (5 bases). V was pared by 7 bases and J by 7 bases, with 16 bases between. Germline assignment: CDR1 MDHEN and CDR2 SYDVKM. The CDR3 is made up of 13 amino acids. The CDR3 DNA is TGTGCCAGCACCGTTTTGTGGGGGGATGAAGCTTTCTTT. Protein product: CASTVLWGDEAFF.

CDR3 region: CASSQEIVREGPETQYF. In DNA, the CDR3 is TGCGCCAGCAGCCAAGAAATAGTGAGGGAGGGCCCGGAGACCCAGTACTTC. This chain uses TRBV4-1 with TRBJ2-5; TRBD2 matches 7 bases. V lost 0 bases and J lost 5; bases outside the gene matches: 12. The CDR3 loop spans 17 amino acids. CDR1 MGHRA and CDR2 YSYEKL come from the germline V gene.

This chain connects TRBV29-1 to TRBJ2-1; TRBD2 might be the D (5 bases). The CDR3 totals 11 residues. Germline V gives CDR1 SQVTM, CDR2 ANQGSEA. V shed 6 bases and J shed 6 bases, with 9 bases lying between them. The CDR3 DNA reads TGCAGCGTGGACTGGGGCAATGAGCAGTTCTTC. Protein sequence: CSVDWGNEQFF.

The chain has TRBV5-4 and TRBJ2-3; tentatively, D is TRBD2 (5 bases). Per germline, CDR1 SGHNT and CDR2 YYREEE (reference sequence). V lost 3 bases to trimming and J lost 3 bases, with 11 bases between them. This CDR3 has 14 residues. CDR3 region: CASSSEVATDTQYF. The CDR3 DNA follows: TGTGCCAGCAGCTCGGAGGTGGCGACAGATACGCAGTATTTT.

This clone has only one observation. In nucleotides, the CDR3 is TGCGCCAGCAGCCCCTGGACCGGGACAGGGGAAGAGACCCAGTACTTC. It is translated as CASSPWTGTGEETQYF. The chain uses TRBV5-1 and TRBJ2-5, with 10 positions matching TRBD1. With 4 bases clipped from V and 3 bases from J, the junction kept 9 bases outside the gene matches. This CDR3 contains 16 residues. Germline CDR1 SGHRS, CDR2 YFSETQ.

The genes are TRBV29-1 and TRBJ2-6, with 7 bases fitting TRBD1. The V and J ends lost 5 bases and 0 bases, in that order; junction bases with no gene match: 4. Germline lookup yields CDR1 SQVTM and CDR2 ANQGSEA. CDR3 length equals 15 residues. DNA for the CDR3: TGCAGCGTTCTAGGGGACAGCTCTGGGGCCAACGTCCTGACTTTC. Translating it yields CSVLGDSSGANVLTF.

The chain employs TRBV5-1 and TRBJ2-1, with D tentatively TRBD1 (7 bases). The germline CDR1 and CDR2 sequences are SGHRS and YFSETQ. CDR3 length: 15 amino acids. Trimming removed 2 bases from V and 0 bases from J, with 9 bases in between. The CDR3: CASSFQGGSYNEQFF. The DNA for the CDR3 is TGCGCCAGCAGCTTTCAGGGGGGCTCCTACAATGAGCAGTTCTTC.